The 13 T cell receptor beta chains given below trace back to one sample, sequenced in a study of metastatic and nonmetastatic thyroid tumors. TCRdb re-clonotyped the PCR reads through MiXCR. The table includes fewer than 40,000 clones, around 32% detected once. Thyroid surgery was preceded by no treatment in any patient. Sequencing was performed on blood. These receptors were taken from a female donor with papillary thyroid cancer or a benign thyroid nodule (not recorded which). Some clones in this sample may be carry-over from other donors' samples.

This chain connects TRBV13 to TRBJ1-3, with 7 bases identical to TRBD1. The CDR3 consists of 20 residues. Germline CDR1 PRHDT, CDR2 FYEKMQ (reference sequence). Trimming at V came to 5 bases and at J to 0 bases, leaving 19 bases not matched to a gene. This CDR3 reads CASSGYSTGNSSYSGNTIYF. The CDR3 DNA is TGTGCCAGCAGCGGTTATTCGACAGGGAATTCGTCTTACTCTGGAAACACCATATATTTT.

This chain uses TRBV4-1 with TRBJ2-7, with D perhaps being TRBD1 or TRBD2 (5 bases each). V lost 3 bases and J 3 bases, leaving 18 bases between the germline ends. The length of the CDR3 is 16 residues. Germline V CDR1 and CDR2: MGHRA, YSYEKL. CDR3 loop: CASSHATGKGDYEQYF. Written as DNA, the CDR3 is TGCGCCAGCAGCCACGCGACCGGGAAAGGGGACTACGAGCAGTACTTC.

V usage is TRBV18 and J usage is TRBJ2-5, with D tentatively TRBD2 (5 bases). The CDR3 runs to 13 residues. V dropped 5 bases and J dropped 3 bases, with 10 bases sitting between them. Germline V lookup: CDR1 KGHSH, CDR2 LQKENI. The CDR3 reads CASSATREETQYF. Here the CDR3 DNA reads TGTGCCAGCTCAGCAACTAGGGAAGAGACCCAGTACTTC.

This clone appeared many times. The chain recombines TRBV6-1 with TRBJ1-5; 7 positions match TRBD1. Germline CDR1 is MNHNS and CDR2 is SASEGT. There are 15 residues in the CDR3. Trimming cost V 3 bases and J 3 bases; bases outside gene matches: 5. The CDR3 loop is CASSDQTGTNQPQHF. CDR3 coding DNA: TGTGCCAGCAGTGATCAGACAGGGACCAATCAGCCCCAGCATTTT.

Many counts were recorded for this clone. This CDR3 reads CASSRTGIRNEQYF. In DNA form, the CDR3 reads TGTGCCAGCAGCCGAACAGGGATCAGGAACGAGCAGTACTTC. The chain joins TRBV7-2 to TRBJ2-7, with D tentatively TRBD1 (6 bases). The V gene's germline CDR1 is SGHTA and CDR2 FQGNSA. This CDR3 has 14 residues. V lost 5 bases, J lost 5 bases, and 16 bases lay in between.

This clone occurred many times. The chain links TRBV19 to TRBJ1-2; TRBD1 agrees at 8 bases. CDR1 and CDR2 from the germline V gene are LNHDA and SQIVND (reference sequence). The CDR3 totals 15 residues. Germline trimming cut 6 bases from V and 1 base from J; bases unmatched to any gene: 7. Here the CDR3 reads CASSKGGQGNYGYTF. In DNA, the CDR3 is TGTGCCAGTAGCAAGGGAGGACAGGGTAACTATGGCTACACCTTC. The full variable domain, completed using reference TRBV19 and TRBJ1-2, is DGGITQSPKYLFRKEGQNVTLSCEQNLNHDAMYWYRQDPGQGLRLIYYSQIVNDFQKGDIAEGYSVSREKKESFPLTVTSAQKNPTAFYLCASSKGGQGNYGYTFGSGTRLTVV.

Many counts were recorded for this clone. The CDR3 end shows no conserved phenylalanine or tryptophan, and so a read error is likely. The chain links TRBV11-1 to TRBJ2-3; 8 bases match TRBD2. Looked up from germline, CDR1 is SGHAT and CDR2 is FQDESV (reference sequence). The CDR3 covers 16 residues. J gave up 7 bases and V 5 bases, and 14 bases lay outside the gene matches. CDR3 nucleotide sequence: TGTGCCAGCAGCAGCCCTCTGGCGGGAGGTTCATATACGCAGTATCTT. Its protein product is CASSSPLAGGSYTQYL.

This clone was counted many times. The gene calls are TRBV10-3 and TRBJ2-7, with D unresolved. The CDR3 totals 14 residues. The germline V gene encodes CDR1 ENHRY and CDR2 SYGVKD. V lost 2 bases and J lost 4, with 12 bases in between. In DNA form, the CDR3 reads TGTGCCATCAGTGAGACTGACTCCACATACGAGCAGTACTTC. It translates to CAISETDSTYEQYF.

This clone was seen at least ten times. CDR3 residues: CASSVSGRGEQFF. CDR3 in DNA: TGTGCCAGCAGTGTATCTGGAAGGGGTGAGCAGTTCTTC. The chain is built from TRBV6-1 and TRBJ2-1; D may be TRBD1 (5 bases). CDR1 MNHNS and CDR2 SASEGT come from the germline V gene. This CDR3 contains 13 residues. Trimming left V 4 bases short and J 9 bases short, with 13 bases between.

This clone was counted at least ten times. The CDR3 nucleotides read TGTGCCAGCAGCTTGGGACGGCAGGAGGCTTTCTTT. It translates to CASSLGRQEAFF. V usage is TRBV7-8 and J usage is TRBJ1-1, with D maybe TRBD1 (5 bases). The V gene's germline CDR1 is SGHVS and CDR2 FQNEAQ. Trimming removed 3 bases at V and 11 bases at J, with 13 bases between. The CDR3 is made up of 12 amino acids.

The genes are TRBV12-3 or TRBV12-4 and TRBJ2-7; a weak D match, TRBD1 (5 bases). With 4 bases removed from V and 4 bases from J, the gap between germline ends came to 11 bases. The CDR3 runs to 13 residues. The CDR3 coding sequence is TGTGCCAGCAGTTCACTCAGGGATTACGAGCAGTACTTC. Protein: CASSSLRDYEQYF.

The chain links TRBV5-1 to TRBJ1-5; D may be TRBD1 (5 bases). CDR3 length: 15 residues. Trimming removed 0 bases from V and 0 bases from J, with 7 bases in between. Germline CDR1 is SGHRS and CDR2 is YFSETQ. DNA of the CDR3: TGCGCCAGCAGCTTGGGGGGGGGTAGCAATCAGCCCCAGCATTTT. Amino acids: CASSLGGGSNQPQHF.

The chain has TRBV4-2 and TRBJ2-3; 11 bases are shared with TRBD2. Germline values: CDR1 LGHNA, CDR2 YNFKEQ. V lost 9 bases, J lost 1 base, and 9 bases stayed unmatched. The CDR3 sequence is 16 residues long. The CDR3 nucleotides read TGTGCCAGTAGGCAAGAACTAGCGGGAGGCACAGATACGCAGTATTTT. Protein: CASRQELAGGTDTQYF.